The 11 T cell receptor beta chains in this list originate from one sample, sequenced in a study of T-cell reconstitution after alpha-beta-depleted transplantation in children. Library preparation (for TCRbeta) was performed with unique molecular identifiers. Using its own MiXCR run on the PCR reads, TCRdb lists one record per CDR3 protein. This sample has fewer than 350,000 distinct CDR3 sequences, with about 9.5% found just once. Sequenced here: PBMCs, sampled before TCRalphabeta/CD19-depleted stem cell transplant. These receptor sequences come from a boy under two years old with acute myeloid leukemia, due to receive a stem cell transplant.

This clonotype was observed many times. The chain carries TRBV20-1 and TRBJ2-3, with TRBD2 identical over 7 bases. V dropped 3 bases and J dropped 2; count of bases not matched to a gene: 5. This CDR3 is built from 14 residues. Germline V gene data show CDR1 as DFQATT and CDR2 as SNEGSKA (reference sequence). This CDR3 reads CSARLLADTDTQYF. The CDR3, as DNA: TGCAGTGCTAGGTTGCTAGCGGACACAGATACGCAGTATTTT.

The table lists this clonotype with many counts. The chain joins TRBV5-1 to TRBJ1-1, with D tentatively TRBD1 (5 bases). The germline V gene has CDR1 SGHRS and CDR2 YFSETQ. The CDR3 has 16 residues. Trimming removed 0 bases from V and 4 bases from J, with 16 bases in between. CDR3 residues: CASSLGASGGSTEAFF. CDR3 nucleotide sequence: TGCGCCAGCAGCTTGGGAGCTTCGGGGGGAAGCACTGAAGCTTTCTTT.

This clonotype has at least ten counts. J is TRBJ1-5 and V is TRBV12-3 or TRBV12-4; D is uncertain. This CDR3 is built from 14 residues. V was trimmed by 5 bases and J by 2 bases, leaving 10 bases between them. The CDR3 bases are TGTGCCAGCAGTCCAAAATTTGGCAATCAGCCCCAGCATTTT. Translated: CASSPKFGNQPQHF.

The sample holds many counts of this clonotype. The chain links TRBV6-1 to TRBJ1-1; 9 bases align to TRBD1. V lost 6 bases and J lost 3; bases outside the gene matches: 5. The germline V gene has CDR1 MNHNS and CDR2 SASEGT. This CDR3 is 14 amino acids long. Here the CDR3 reads CASRLQGAYTEAFF. The CDR3 nucleotides read TGTGCCAGCAGACTACAGGGGGCATACACTGAAGCTTTCTTT.

This clonotype has ten or more counts. V and J are TRBV11-2 and TRBJ1-4; D may be TRBD1 (5 bases). Germline assignment: CDR1 SGHAT and CDR2 FQNNGV. The V and J ends lost 5 bases and 5 bases respectively, with 15 bases between them. This CDR3 comprises 15 residues. The CDR3 coding sequence is TGTGCCAGCAGCCGGAGGGGAGGACGAAATGAAAAACTGTTTTTT. It encodes CASSRRGGRNEKLFF.

Only a few counts were recorded for this clonotype. V gene TRBV6-2 or TRBV6-3 combines with J gene TRBJ2-2, with D maybe TRBD1 (6 bases). Trimming removed 7 bases at V and 6 bases at J, with 18 bases between. The CDR3 covers 15 residues. From germline, CDR1 is MNHEY and CDR2 SVGEGT. The CDR3 DNA follows: TGTGCCAGCACCCAGGGGTCGGGAATCCCCGGGGAGCTGTTTTTT. Translation gives CASTQGSGIPGELFF.

This clonotype was seen repeatedly, ten times or more. Compared with germline, one end of the junction differs, possibly owing to a read error. The chain joins TRBV5-1 to TRBJ2-1; D is unclear. CDR1 and CDR2 (germline): SGHRS, YFSETQ. CDR3 length: 14 amino acids. CDR3 residues: CVSSLNPPYNEQFF. In DNA form, the CDR3 reads TGCGTCAGCAGCTTGAACCCTCCTTACAATGAGCAGTTCTTC.

This clonotype showed up many times. The genes are TRBV7-3 and TRBJ2-3; TRBD2 aligns across 11 bases. CDR1 is SGHTA, CDR2 FQGTGA, per germline. Germline trimming cut 5 bases from V and 6 bases from J; bases unmatched to any gene: 4. The CDR3 contains 14 residues. CDR3 protein: CASSISGRVDTQYF. The CDR3 DNA reads TGTGCCAGCAGCATTAGCGGGAGGGTGGATACGCAGTATTTT.

This clonotype was picked up a small number of times. The rearrangement uses TRBV12-3 or TRBV12-4 and TRBJ1-1; weak D call: TRBD1 (6 bases). V was pared by 10 bases and J by 1 base, with 10 bases between. The CDR3 totals 12 residues. In nucleotides, the CDR3 is TGTGCCACCAAGACAGGGAACACTGAAGCTTTCTTT. Protein product: CATKTGNTEAFF.

This clonotype was picked up many times. The J gene is TRBJ2-2, the V gene TRBV7-3; D ambiguous. Germline V lookup: CDR1 SGHTA, CDR2 FQGTGA. This CDR3 spans 13 amino acids. V lost 5 bases and J 1 base, leaving 5 bases between the germline ends. Here the CDR3 DNA reads TGTGCCAGCAGCCGTAAGAACACCGGGGAGCTGTTTTTT. Translated: CASSRKNTGELFF. Drawing the rest from reference TRBV7-3 and TRBJ2-2, the complete variable domain is GAGVSQTPSNKVTEKGKYVELRCDPISGHTALYWYRQSLGQGPEFLIYFQGTGAADDSGLPNDRFFAVRPEGSVSTLKIQRTERGDSAVYLCASSRKNTGELFFGEGSRLTVL.

The J gene is TRBJ2-1, the V gene TRBV14, with TRBD2 identical over 15 bases. CDR3 size: 17 residues. Germline CDR1 reads SGHDN; CDR2 reads FVKESK. With 1 base clipped from V and 7 bases from J, the junction kept 5 bases outside the gene matches. This CDR3 is CASSQAGLAGGRNEQFF. The CDR3 DNA sequence: TGTGCCAGCAGCCAAGCGGGACTAGCGGGGGGCCGGAATGAGCAGTTCTTC.